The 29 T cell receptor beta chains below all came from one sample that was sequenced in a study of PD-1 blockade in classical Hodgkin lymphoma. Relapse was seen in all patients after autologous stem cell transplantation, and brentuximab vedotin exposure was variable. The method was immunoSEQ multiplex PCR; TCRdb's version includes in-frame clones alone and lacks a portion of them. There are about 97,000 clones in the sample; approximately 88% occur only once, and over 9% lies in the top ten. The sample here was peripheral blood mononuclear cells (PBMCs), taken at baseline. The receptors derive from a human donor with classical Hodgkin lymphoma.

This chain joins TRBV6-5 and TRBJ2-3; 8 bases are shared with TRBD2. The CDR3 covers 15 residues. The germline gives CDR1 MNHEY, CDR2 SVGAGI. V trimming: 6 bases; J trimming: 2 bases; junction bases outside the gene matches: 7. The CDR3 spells CASRGTSLVTDTQYF. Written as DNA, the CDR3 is TGTGCCAGCAGGGGGACTAGTCTCGTCACAGATACGCAGTATTTT.

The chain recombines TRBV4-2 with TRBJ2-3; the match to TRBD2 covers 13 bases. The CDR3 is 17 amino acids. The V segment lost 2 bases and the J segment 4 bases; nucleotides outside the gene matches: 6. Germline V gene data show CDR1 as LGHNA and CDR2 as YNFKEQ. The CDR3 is CASSQRTSGSGSDTQYF. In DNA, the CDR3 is TGTGCCAGCAGCCAACGGACTAGCGGGAGTGGGTCAGATACGCAGTATTTT.

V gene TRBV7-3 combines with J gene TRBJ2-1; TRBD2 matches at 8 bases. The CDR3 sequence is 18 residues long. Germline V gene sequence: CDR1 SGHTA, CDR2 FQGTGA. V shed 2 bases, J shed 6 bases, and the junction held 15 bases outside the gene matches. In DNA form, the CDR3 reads TGTGCCAGCAGCTTACGCCCACCCACTAGCGGCTGGGGCAATGAGCAGTTCTTC. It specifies CASSLRPPTSGWGNEQFF. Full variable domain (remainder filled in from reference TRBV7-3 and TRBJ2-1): GAGVSQTPSNKVTEKGKYVELRCDPISGHTALYWYRQSLGQGPEFLIYFQGTGAADDSGLPNDRFFAVRPEGSVSTLKIQRTERGDSAVYLCASSLRPPTSGWGNEQFFGPGTRLTVL.

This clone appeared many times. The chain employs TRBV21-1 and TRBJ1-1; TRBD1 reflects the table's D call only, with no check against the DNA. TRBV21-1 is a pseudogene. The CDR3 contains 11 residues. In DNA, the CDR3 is TGTGCCAGCAGACAGAACACTGAAGCTTTCTTT. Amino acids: CASRQNTEAFF.

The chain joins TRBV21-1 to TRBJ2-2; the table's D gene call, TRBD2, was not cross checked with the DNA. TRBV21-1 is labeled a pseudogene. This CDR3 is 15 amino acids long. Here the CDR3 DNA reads TGTGCCAGCAGCTTCCGGGCGGGGAACACCGGGGAGCTGTTTTTT. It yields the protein CASSFRAGNTGELFF.

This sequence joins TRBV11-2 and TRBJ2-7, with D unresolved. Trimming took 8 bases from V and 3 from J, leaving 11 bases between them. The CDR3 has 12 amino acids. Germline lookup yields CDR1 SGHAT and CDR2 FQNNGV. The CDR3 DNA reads TGTGCCAGCTCTGAGCAGAACTACGAGCAGTACTTC. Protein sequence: CASSEQNYEQYF.

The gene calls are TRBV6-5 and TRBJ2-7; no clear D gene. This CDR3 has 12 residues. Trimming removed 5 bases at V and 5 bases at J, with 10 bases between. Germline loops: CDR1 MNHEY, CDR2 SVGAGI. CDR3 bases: TGTGCCAGCAGTGAGTTGGGCGACGAGCAGTACTTC. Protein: CASSELGDEQYF.

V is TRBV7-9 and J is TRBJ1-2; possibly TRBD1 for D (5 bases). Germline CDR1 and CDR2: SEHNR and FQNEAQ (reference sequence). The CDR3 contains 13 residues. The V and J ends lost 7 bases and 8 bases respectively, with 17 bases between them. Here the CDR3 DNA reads TGTGCCAGCACCCTCCTAGGGGATGTAGGCTACACCTTC. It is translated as CASTLLGDVGYTF.

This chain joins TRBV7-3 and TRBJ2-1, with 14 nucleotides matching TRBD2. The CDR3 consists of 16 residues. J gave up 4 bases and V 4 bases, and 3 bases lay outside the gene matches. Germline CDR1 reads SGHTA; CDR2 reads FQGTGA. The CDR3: CASSSRLAGGYNEQFF. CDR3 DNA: TGTGCCAGCAGCTCTCGACTAGCGGGAGGGTACAATGAGCAGTTCTTC.

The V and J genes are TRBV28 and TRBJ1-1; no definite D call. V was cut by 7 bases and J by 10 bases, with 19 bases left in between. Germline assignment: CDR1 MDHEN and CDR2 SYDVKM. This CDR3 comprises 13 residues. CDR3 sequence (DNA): TGTGCCAGCACCAGCAACCCCTACCTCGGAGCTTTCTTT. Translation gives CASTSNPYLGAFF.

The CDR3 DNA sequence: TGCGCCAGCAGTTCCGACAGGGCACCCTACAATGAGCAGTTCTTC. It specifies CASSSDRAPYNEQFF. The rearrangement joins TRBV5-1 to TRBJ2-1; 7 bases line up with TRBD1. J was trimmed by 2 bases and V by 5 bases; bases with no gene match: 7. The germline CDR1 and CDR2 sequences are SGHRS and YFSETQ. CDR3 size: 15 residues.

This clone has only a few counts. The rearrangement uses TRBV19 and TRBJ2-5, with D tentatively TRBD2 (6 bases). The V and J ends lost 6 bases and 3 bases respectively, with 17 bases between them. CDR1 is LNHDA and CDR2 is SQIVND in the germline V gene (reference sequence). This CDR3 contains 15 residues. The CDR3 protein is CASSLPSSEEETQYF. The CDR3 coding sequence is TGTGCCAGTAGCCTTCCGTCTAGCGAAGAAGAGACCCAGTACTTC. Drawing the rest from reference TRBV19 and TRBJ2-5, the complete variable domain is DGGITQSPKYLFRKEGQNVTLSCEQNLNHDAMYWYRQDPGQGLRLIYYSQIVNDFQKGDIAEGYSVSREKKESFPLTVTSAQKNPTAFYLCASSLPSSEEETQYFGPGTRLLVL.

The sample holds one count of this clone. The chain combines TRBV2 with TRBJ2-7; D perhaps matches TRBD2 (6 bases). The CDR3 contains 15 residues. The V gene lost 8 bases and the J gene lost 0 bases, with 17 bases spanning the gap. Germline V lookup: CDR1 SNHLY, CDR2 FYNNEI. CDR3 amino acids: CASGVAAPSSYEQYF. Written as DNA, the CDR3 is TGTGCCAGCGGTGTAGCGGCACCGAGCTCCTACGAGCAGTACTTC.

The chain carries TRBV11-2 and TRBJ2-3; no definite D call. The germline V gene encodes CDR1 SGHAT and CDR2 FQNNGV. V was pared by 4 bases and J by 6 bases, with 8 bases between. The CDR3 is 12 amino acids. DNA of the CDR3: TGTGCCAGCAGCTCCTCGCTGGATACGCAGTATTTT. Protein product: CASSSSLDTQYF. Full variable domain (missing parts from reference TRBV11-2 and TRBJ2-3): EAGVAQSPRYKIIEKRQSVAFWCNPISGHATLYWYQQILGQGPKLLIQFQNNGVVDDSQLPKDRFSAERLKGVDSTLKIQPAKLEDSAVYLCASSSSLDTQYFGPGTRLTVL.

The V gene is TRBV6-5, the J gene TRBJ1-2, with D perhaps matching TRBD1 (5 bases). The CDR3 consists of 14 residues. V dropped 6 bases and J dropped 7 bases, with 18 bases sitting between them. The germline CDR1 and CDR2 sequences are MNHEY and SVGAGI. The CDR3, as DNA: TGTGCCAGCAGAAAAACCGACAGTGTCAGTGGCTACACCTTC. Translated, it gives CASRKTDSVSGYTF.

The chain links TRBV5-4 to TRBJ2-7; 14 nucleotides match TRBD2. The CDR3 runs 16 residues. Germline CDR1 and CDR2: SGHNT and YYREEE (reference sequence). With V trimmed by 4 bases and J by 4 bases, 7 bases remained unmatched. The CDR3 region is CASSPGLAGVLYEQYF. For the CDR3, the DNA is TGTGCCAGCAGCCCGGGACTAGCGGGAGTATTGTACGAGCAGTACTTC.

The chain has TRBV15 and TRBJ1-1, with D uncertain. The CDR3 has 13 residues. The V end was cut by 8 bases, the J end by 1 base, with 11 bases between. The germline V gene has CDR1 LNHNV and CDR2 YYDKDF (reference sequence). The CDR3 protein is CATAPKKNTEAFF. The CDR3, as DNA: TGTGCCACCGCGCCCAAAAAGAACACTGAAGCTTTCTTT. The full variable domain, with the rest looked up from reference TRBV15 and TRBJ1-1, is DAMVIQNPRYQVTQFGKPVTLSCSQTLNHNVMYWYQQKSSQAPKLLFHYYDKDFNNEADTPDNFQSRRPNTSFCFLDIRSPGLGDTAMYLCATAPKKNTEAFFGQGTRLTVV.

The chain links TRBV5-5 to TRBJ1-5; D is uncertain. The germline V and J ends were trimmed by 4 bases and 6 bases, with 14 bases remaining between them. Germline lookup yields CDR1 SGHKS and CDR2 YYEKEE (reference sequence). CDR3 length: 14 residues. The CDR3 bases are TGTGCCAGCAGCGTCGCGGGAGGTGTTCAGCCCCAGCATTTT. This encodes CASSVAGGVQPQHF.

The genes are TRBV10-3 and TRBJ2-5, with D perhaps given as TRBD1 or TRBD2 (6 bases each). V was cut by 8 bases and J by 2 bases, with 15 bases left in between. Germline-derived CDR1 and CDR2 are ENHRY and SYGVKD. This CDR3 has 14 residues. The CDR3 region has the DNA TGTGCCATCGCAAGGGGGGAGGCACAAGAGACCCAGTACTTC. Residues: CAIARGEAQETQYF.

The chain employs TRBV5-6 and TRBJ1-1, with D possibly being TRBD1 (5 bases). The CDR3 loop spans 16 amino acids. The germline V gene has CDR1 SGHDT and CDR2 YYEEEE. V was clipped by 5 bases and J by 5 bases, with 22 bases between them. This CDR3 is CASRLEGVGGRTEAFF. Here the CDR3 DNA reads TGTGCCAGCAGACTTGAAGGGGTCGGGGGGAGAACTGAAGCTTTCTTT.

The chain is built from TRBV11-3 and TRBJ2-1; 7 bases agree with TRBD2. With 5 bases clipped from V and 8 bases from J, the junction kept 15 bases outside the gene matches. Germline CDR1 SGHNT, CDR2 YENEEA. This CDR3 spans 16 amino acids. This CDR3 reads CASSPTLPRETHEQFF. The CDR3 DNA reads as TGTGCCAGCAGCCCGACCCTCCCGCGGGAGACCCATGAGCAGTTCTTC.

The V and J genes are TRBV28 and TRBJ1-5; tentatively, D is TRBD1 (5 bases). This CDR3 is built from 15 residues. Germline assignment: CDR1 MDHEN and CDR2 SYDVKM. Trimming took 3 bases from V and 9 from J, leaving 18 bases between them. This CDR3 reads CASSLSDRGEGPQHF. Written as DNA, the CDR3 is TGTGCCAGCAGTTTGAGCGACAGAGGCGAGGGGCCCCAGCATTTT.

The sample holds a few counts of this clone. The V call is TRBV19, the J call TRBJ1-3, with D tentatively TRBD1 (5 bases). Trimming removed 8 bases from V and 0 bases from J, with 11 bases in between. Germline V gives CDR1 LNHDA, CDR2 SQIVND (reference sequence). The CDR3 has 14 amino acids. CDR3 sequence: CASRPDSSGNTIYF. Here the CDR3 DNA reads TGTGCCAGTCGCCCCGACAGCTCTGGAAACACCATATATTTT. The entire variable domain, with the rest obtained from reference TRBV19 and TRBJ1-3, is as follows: DGGITQSPKYLFRKEGQNVTLSCEQNLNHDAMYWYRQDPGQGLRLIYYSQIVNDFQKGDIAEGYSVSREKKESFPLTVTSAQKNPTAFYLCASRPDSSGNTIYFGEGSWLTVV.

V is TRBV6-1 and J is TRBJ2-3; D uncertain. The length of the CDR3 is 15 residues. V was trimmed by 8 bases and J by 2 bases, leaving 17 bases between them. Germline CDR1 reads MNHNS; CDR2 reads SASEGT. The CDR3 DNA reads TGTGCCAGCCTGGGTCGGCGCCTACCCACAGATACGCAGTATTTT. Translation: CASLGRRLPTDTQYF.

In nucleotides, the CDR3 is TGTGCCAGCAGTGATTTGCGGGAGGTGGTAGATACGCAGTATTTT. This sequence encodes CASSDLREVVDTQYF. The chain combines TRBV25-1 with TRBJ2-3; 8 bases match TRBD2. The length of the CDR3 is 15 residues. Germline-derived CDR1 and CDR2 are MGHDK and SYGVNS. V shed 3 bases and J 5 bases; nucleotides not matched to a gene: 7.

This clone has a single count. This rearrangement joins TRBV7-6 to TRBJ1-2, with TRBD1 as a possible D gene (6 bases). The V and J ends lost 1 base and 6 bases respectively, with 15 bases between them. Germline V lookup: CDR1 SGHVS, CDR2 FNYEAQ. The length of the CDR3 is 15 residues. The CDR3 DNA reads TGTGCCAGCAGCTTAGGTTCGGCAGGGGAGGATGGCTACACCTTC. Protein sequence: CASSLGSAGEDGYTF.

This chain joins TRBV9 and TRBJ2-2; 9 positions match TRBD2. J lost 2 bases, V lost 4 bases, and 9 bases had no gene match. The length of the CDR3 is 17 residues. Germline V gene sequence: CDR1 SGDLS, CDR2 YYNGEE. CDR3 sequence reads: CASSHVGTSTNTGELFF. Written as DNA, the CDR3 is TGTGCCAGCAGCCACGTAGGGACTAGCACTAACACCGGGGAGCTGTTTTTT.

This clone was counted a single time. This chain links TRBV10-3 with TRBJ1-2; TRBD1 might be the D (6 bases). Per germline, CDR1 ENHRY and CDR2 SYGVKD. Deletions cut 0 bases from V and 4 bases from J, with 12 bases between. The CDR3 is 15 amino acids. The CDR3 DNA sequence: TGTGCCATCAGTGAGTCAGCGGGGGGCCGCTATGGCTACACCTTC. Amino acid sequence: CAISESAGGRYGYTF.

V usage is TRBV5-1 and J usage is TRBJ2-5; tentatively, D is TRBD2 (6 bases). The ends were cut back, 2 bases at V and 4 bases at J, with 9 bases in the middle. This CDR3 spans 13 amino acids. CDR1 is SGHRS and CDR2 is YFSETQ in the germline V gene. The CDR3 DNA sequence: TGCGCCAGCAGCTTAACTAGCACAGAGACCCAGTACTTC. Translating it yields CASSLTSTETQYF.